The 22 T cell receptor beta chains listed next were all sequenced from one sample in a study of cytomegalovirus exposure and HLA in healthy donors. Primers for the PCR totalled 60 Vbeta and 13 Jbeta. The repertoire was sequenced with immunoSEQ multiplex PCR; TCRdb's copy has only in-frame clones and lacks some. This table has 110,000 to 150,000 clones, 75% to 90% appearing once. The sequencing sample was made of PBMCs. These receptor sequences come from a female donor in good health and CMV-seronegative.

The chain carries TRBV27 and TRBJ2-2, with 8 bases identical to TRBD1. CDR3 length: 14 amino acids. The germline V gene has CDR1 MNHEY and CDR2 SMNVEV (reference sequence). The V segment lost 5 bases and the J segment 8 bases; nucleotides outside the gene matches: 7. The DNA for the CDR3 is TGTGCCAGCAGTACGACAGGGGTAGGAGGGGAGCTGTTTTTT. Amino acid sequence: CASSTTGVGGELFF.

The chain is built from TRBV7-9 and TRBJ2-7; the match to TRBD1 covers 9 bases. This CDR3 spans 13 amino acids. The germline gives CDR1 SEHNR, CDR2 FQNEAQ (reference sequence). V was clipped by 6 bases and J by 4 bases; unmatched bases: 4. The CDR3 DNA reads TGTGCCAGCAGTACGGACAGGGGATACGAGCAGTACTTC. Protein product: CASSTDRGYEQYF.

This chain joins TRBV29-1 and TRBJ1-2; 8 bases map to TRBD1. The V gene's germline CDR1 is SQVTM and CDR2 ANQGSEA. The CDR3 sequence is 17 residues long. The V and J ends lost 0 bases and 2 bases, in that order; junction bases with no gene match: 11. CDR3 nucleotide sequence: TGCAGCGTTGAAGAGCTCTATCAGGGGGCTATAAACTATGGCTACACCTTC. Its protein is CSVEELYQGAINYGYTF.

About this clone: A junction end diverges from the germline sequence, so it may reflect a read error. The V and J genes are TRBV7-2 and TRBJ2-5; TRBD1 aligns across 12 bases. Germline-derived CDR1 and CDR2 are SGHTA and FQGNSA. The CDR3 length is 16 residues. The CDR3 reads CASRLAGTGGLKTQYF. The CDR3 nucleotides are TGTGCCAGCAGGTTAGCCGGGACAGGGGGCTTGAAGACCCAGTACTTC.

A few counts support this clone. The V call is TRBV5-4, the J call TRBJ2-2; the match to TRBD2 covers 10 bases. CDR3 length: 18 residues. With V trimmed by 8 bases and J by 6 bases, 19 bases remained unmatched. CDR1 is SGHNT, CDR2 YYREEE, per germline (reference sequence). CDR3 sequence reads: CASQGLAGENQNAGELFF. The CDR3 DNA reads TGTGCCAGTCAGGGGCTAGCGGGAGAGAATCAAAACGCCGGGGAGCTGTTTTTT.

This chain links TRBV7-6 with TRBJ2-1, with TRBD2 matching 11 bases. The CDR3 covers 17 residues. V lost 6 bases to trimming and J lost 0 bases; unmatched junction nucleotides: 7. Germline values: CDR1 SGHVS, CDR2 FNYEAQ. The CDR3 region is CASSQTSGDLSYNEQFF. The CDR3 DNA sequence: TGTGCCAGCAGTCAGACTAGCGGGGACCTCTCCTACAATGAGCAGTTCTTC.

The V call is TRBV11-2, the J call TRBJ1-4; tentative D call: TRBD1 (6 bases). CDR3 length: 14 amino acids. V was trimmed by 5 bases and J by 7 bases, leaving 14 bases between them. The germline V gene encodes CDR1 SGHAT and CDR2 FQNNGV. Here the CDR3 reads CASSDLGGGEKLFF. CDR3 nucleotide sequence: TGTGCCAGCAGCGATTTAGGGGGTGGTGAAAAACTGTTTTTT.

V is TRBV6-1 and J is TRBJ1-1; 12 bases match TRBD1. Germline assignment: CDR1 MNHNS and CDR2 SASEGT. The CDR3 covers 15 residues. J lost 4 bases, V lost 0 bases, and 0 bases had no gene match. The CDR3 DNA reads as TGTGCCAGCAGTGAAGCGGGACAGGGGGCCACTGAAGCTTTCTTT. Protein product: CASSEAGQGATEAFF.

The CDR3 spells CASSETGEEGTEAFF. In nucleotides, the CDR3 is TGTGCCAGCAGTGAGACAGGGGAGGAAGGCACTGAAGCTTTCTTT. The chain is built from TRBV6-4 and TRBJ1-1, with TRBD1 identical over 8 bases. The V gene end was trimmed by 3 bases and the J gene end by 4 bases; junction bases not matched to a gene: 7. The CDR3 totals 15 residues. CDR1 is MRHNA, CDR2 SNTAGT, per germline.

This chain links TRBV29-1 with TRBJ2-7; D not certain. V was cut by 6 bases and J by 6 bases, with 9 bases left in between. Germline lookup yields CDR1 SQVTM and CDR2 ANQGSEA. This CDR3 region has 10 residues. CDR3 coding DNA: TGCAGCGTGCTGGCCTCCGAGCAGTACTTC. This gives the protein CSVLASEQYF.

As to this clone: An end of the junction differs from the germline gene, which may be a read error. The chain is built from TRBV2 and TRBJ1-2; 7 positions match TRBD1. The CDR3 extends over 11 amino acids. CDR1 SNHLY and CDR2 FYNNEI come from the germline V gene. The chain's CDR3 is CASIEGGGYTF. Written as DNA, the CDR3 is TGTGCCAGCATTGAAGGGGGCGGCTACACCTTC.

This clone was recorded once. CDR3 in DNA: TGTGCCAGCAGGGGAGTAACTAATGAGCAGTTCTTC. Encoded protein: CASRGVTNEQFF. The chain employs TRBV19 and TRBJ2-1, with D possibly matching TRBD1 (6 bases). The CDR3 is 12 amino acids. V was pared by 9 bases and J by 7 bases, with 13 bases between. The germline CDR1 and CDR2 sequences are LNHDA and SQIVND (reference sequence). The whole variable domain, remainder taken from reference TRBV19 and TRBJ2-1, is DGGITQSPKYLFRKEGQNVTLSCEQNLNHDAMYWYRQDPGQGLRLIYYSQIVNDFQKGDIAEGYSVSREKKESFPLTVTSAQKNPTAFYLCASRGVTNEQFFGPGTRLTVL.

This rearrangement joins TRBV5-1 to TRBJ1-5, with TRBD1 as a possible D gene (6 bases). This CDR3 comprises 16 residues. Germline V gene data show CDR1 as SGHRS and CDR2 as YFSETQ. Between the trimmed V and J ends, which lost 4 bases and 7 bases, there was a span of 21 bases. The CDR3 DNA follows: TGCGCCAGCAGCCCCGGGACTCCGGGGGGCCGGCAGCCCCAGCATTTT. It specifies CASSPGTPGGRQPQHF.

CDR3 protein: CASSEGRDSSYEQYF. The CDR3 coding sequence is TGCGCCAGCAGTGAAGGCAGGGATAGTTCCTACGAGCAGTACTTC. This rearrangement joins TRBV10-2 to TRBJ2-7, with D maybe TRBD1 (5 bases). The germline V gene has CDR1 WSHSY and CDR2 SAAADI. The CDR3 contains 15 residues. V shed 3 bases and J shed 1 base, with 13 bases lying between them.

This rearrangement joins TRBV29-1 to TRBJ2-7, with D tentatively TRBD2 (5 bases). Germline assignment: CDR1 SQVTM and CDR2 ANQGSEA. The CDR3 is made up of 11 amino acids. V was cut by 4 bases and J by 6 bases, with 10 bases left in between. The CDR3, as DNA: TGCAGCGTTGGGGAAGGAGGCGAGCAGTACTTC. Translated: CSVGEGGEQYF.

This clone appeared a single time. V gene TRBV29-1 combines with J gene TRBJ2-1; D possibly corresponds to TRBD1 (6 bases). CDR1 and CDR2 (germline): SQVTM, ANQGSEA. V gave up 7 bases and J gave up 3 bases, with 22 bases separating them. The CDR3 is made up of 16 amino acids. CDR3: CSAPQGRTGIYNEQFF. CDR3 bases: TGCAGCGCGCCACAGGGAAGGACGGGAATCTACAATGAGCAGTTCTTC.

The sample holds one count of this clone. The chain employs TRBV7-3 and TRBJ2-1, with D maybe TRBD1 (6 bases). The ends were cut back, 0 bases at V and 8 bases at J, with 20 bases in the middle. The CDR3 is 17 amino acids. Germline assignment: CDR1 SGHTA and CDR2 FQGTGA. The CDR3 loop is CASSLTRQDWDADEQFF. In DNA, the CDR3 is TGTGCCAGCAGCTTAACCCGACAGGACTGGGACGCAGATGAGCAGTTCTTC.

This chain connects TRBV5-8 to TRBJ1-4, with TRBD1 matching over 7 bases. J was trimmed by 5 bases and V by 4 bases; bases with no gene match: 8. Germline assignment: CDR1 SGHTS and CDR2 YDEGEE. The length of the CDR3 is 15 residues. This chain's CDR3 is CASSPRQGQNEKLFF. CDR3 DNA: TGTGCCAGCAGCCCCCGACAGGGCCAAAATGAAAAACTGTTTTTT. Supplemented by reference TRBV5-8 and TRBJ1-4, the full variable domain reads EAGVTQSPTHLIKTRGQQATLRCSPISGHTSVYWYQQALGLGLQFLLWYDEGEERNRGNFPPRFSGRQFPNYSSELNVNALELEDSALYLCASSPRQGQNEKLFFGSGTQLSVL.

V is TRBV19 and J is TRBJ1-1; a weak D match, TRBD1 (5 bases). CDR1 is LNHDA, CDR2 SQIVND, per germline (reference sequence). Trimming cost V 3 bases and J 4 bases, with 12 bases left between them. The CDR3 is 14 residues long. As DNA, the CDR3 is TGTGCCAGTAGTATCGGGGGTTGGGCCACTGAAGCTTTCTTT. Translating gives CASSIGGWATEAFF.

This clone was detected a few times. This chain connects TRBV27 to TRBJ2-7; D unresolved. CDR1 MNHEY and CDR2 SMNVEV come from the germline V gene (reference sequence). Between the trimmed V and J ends, which lost 8 bases and 2 bases, there was a span of 10 bases. This CDR3 has 12 residues. This CDR3 is CASGHPAYEQYF. Written as DNA, the CDR3 is TGTGCCAGCGGCCACCCCGCCTACGAGCAGTACTTC.

A word on this clone: Given the absence of the conserved phenylalanine or tryptophan at the CDR3 end, a read error is likely. This sequence joins TRBV25-1 and TRBJ1-5, with D unclear. The CDR3 covers 14 residues. Per germline, CDR1 MGHDK and CDR2 SYGVNS. V was pared by 3 bases and J by 4 bases, with 10 bases between. The DNA of the CDR3 is TGTGCCAGCAGTGATCCGGGTCTAAATCAGCCCCAGCATGTT. It yields the protein CASSDPGLNQPQHV.

The rearrangement uses TRBV9 and TRBJ2-7; 7 nucleotides align to TRBD1. V lost 0 bases and J lost 1; bases outside the gene matches: 1. CDR3 length equals 14 residues. From germline, CDR1 is SGDLS and CDR2 YYNGEE. The CDR3 sequence is CASSVGDRSYEQYF. The CDR3 DNA reads as TGTGCCAGCAGCGTAGGGGACAGATCCTACGAGCAGTACTTC.